The text below deals with one TCR beta chain. How the authors handled the data: Estimation of nucleated cell counts relied on the amplification of reference gene primers. Assay used: immunoSEQ multiplex PCR; TCRdb lists only in-frame clones, some missing. D and trimming come from the DNA, and the V and J calls and clone size come from that table. The sample has about 230,000 clones; approximately 88% are singletons. The data are from a study of blood T cell repertoires in COVID-19. Study in general: Acute and convalescent COVID-19 specimens originated in the United States, Italy and Spain. Sources were T cells, B-cell-depleted T cells, or PBMCs; the material itself was cDNA or gDNA.

Germline CDR1 SGHTA, CDR2 FQGNSA. The CDR3 length is 14 residues. V shed 2 bases, J shed 8 bases, and the junction held 5 bases outside the gene matches. The sample was peripheral blood. The chain joins TRBV7-2 to TRBJ1-4, with 7 bases aligning to TRBD1. The TCR sequence derives from a man in his forties with acute or convalescent COVID-19. The CDR3 nucleotides are TGTGCCAGCAGCTTAAACAGGGGAATCGAAAAACTGTTTTTT. This codes for CASSLNRGIEKLFF.